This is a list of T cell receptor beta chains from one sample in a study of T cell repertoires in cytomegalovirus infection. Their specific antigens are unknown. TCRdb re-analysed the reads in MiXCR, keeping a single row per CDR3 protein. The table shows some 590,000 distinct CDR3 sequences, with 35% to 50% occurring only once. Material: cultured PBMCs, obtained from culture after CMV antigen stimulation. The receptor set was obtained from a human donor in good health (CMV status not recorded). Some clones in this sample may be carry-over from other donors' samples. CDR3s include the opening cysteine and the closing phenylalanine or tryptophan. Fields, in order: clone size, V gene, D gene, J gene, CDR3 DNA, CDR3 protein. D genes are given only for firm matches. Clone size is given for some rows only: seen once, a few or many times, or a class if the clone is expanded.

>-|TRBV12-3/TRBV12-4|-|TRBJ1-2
TGTGCCAGCAGTTTGACTCCGAGTTATGGCTACACCTTC
CASSLTPSYGYTF
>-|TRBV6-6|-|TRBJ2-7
TGTGCCAGCAGCCCCCTAGGGATCCACGAGCAGTACTTC
CASSPLGIHEQYF
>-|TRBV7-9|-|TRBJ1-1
TGTGCCAGCAGCCTTCACGGGGGGCCGGACACTGAAGCTTTCTTT
CASSLHGGPDTEAFF
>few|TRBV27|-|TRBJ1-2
TGTGCCAGCAGTTTATATGGGCAGCCCTATGGCTACACCTTC
CASSLYGQPYGYTF
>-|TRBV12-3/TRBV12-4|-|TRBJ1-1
TGTGCCAGCAGCCACAGGGACAACACTGAAGCTTTCTTT
CASSHRDNTEAFF
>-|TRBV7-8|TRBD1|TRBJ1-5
TGTGCCAGCAGGCCAGACAGGGGTATCCTTAGCAATCAGCCCCAGCATTTT
CASRPDRGILSNQPQHF
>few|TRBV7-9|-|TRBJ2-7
TGTGCCAGCAGCTTAGTATACCACGAGCAGTACTTC
CASSLVYHEQYF
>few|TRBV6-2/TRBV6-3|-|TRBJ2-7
TGTGCCACCTCCCGGCTCTACGAGCAGTACTTC
CATSRLYEQYF
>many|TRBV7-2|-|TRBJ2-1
TGTGCCAGCAGCTTACTAGGCTCCGTCTCCTACAATGAGCAGTTCTTC
CASSLLGSVSYNEQFF
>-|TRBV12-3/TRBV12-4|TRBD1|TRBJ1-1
TGTGCCTTACGGGACAGTAGAGATACTGCTTTCTTT
CALRDSRDTAFF
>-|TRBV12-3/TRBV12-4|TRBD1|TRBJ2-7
TGTGCCAGCAGTCCCAGCAGGGCAGGGGGCCCGACGTTC
CASSPSRAGGPTF
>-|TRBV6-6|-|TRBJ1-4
TGTGCCAGCAGTGGGGACGGTAGTAATGAAAAACTGTTTTTT
CASSGDGSNEKLFF
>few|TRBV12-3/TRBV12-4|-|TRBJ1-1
TGTGCCAGCACCCTAACAGGTAACACTGAAGCTTTCTTT
CASTLTGNTEAFF
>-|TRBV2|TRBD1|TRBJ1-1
TGTGCCACTCCAGGGGGCACTGAAGCTTTCTTT
CATPGGTEAFF
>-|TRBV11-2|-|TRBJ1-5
TGTGCCAGCAGCTTAGATCCGGGAGGCCTCAATCAGCCCCAGCATTTT
CASSLDPGGLNQPQHF
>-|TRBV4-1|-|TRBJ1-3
TGCGCCAGCAGCCAAGTGCAGGAAAGGATTTTATATTTT
CASSQVQERILYF
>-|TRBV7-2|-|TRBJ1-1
TGTGCCAGCAGCTTAGTCCCACTGAACACTGAAGCTTTCTTT
CASSLVPLNTEAFF
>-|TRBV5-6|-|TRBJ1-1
TGTGCCAGCAGCATCCGGGACCCCAGCGACACTGAAGCTTTCTTT
CASSIRDPSDTEAFF
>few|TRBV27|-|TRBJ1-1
TGTGCCAGCAGTTGGGGGGTACGCACTGAAGCTTTCTTT
CASSWGVRTEAFF
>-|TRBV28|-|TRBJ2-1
TGTGCCAGCAGTTTATTGGGCCGGCGGTGGGAGCAGTTCTTC
CASSLLGRRWEQFF
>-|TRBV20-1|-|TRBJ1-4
TGCAGTGCTCTCGGGGGGACTAATGAAAAACTGTTTTTT
CSALGGTNEKLFF
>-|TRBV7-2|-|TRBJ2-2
TGTGCCAGCAGCACTCGACCCGGGCAGAACACCGGGGAGCTGTTTTTT
CASSTRPGQNTGELFF
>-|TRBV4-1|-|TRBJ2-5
TGCGCCAGTCGCCCTACTACCAAAGAGACCCAGTACTTC
CASRPTTKETQYF
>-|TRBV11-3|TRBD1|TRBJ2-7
TGTGCCAGCTTAAGACCCGGGACAGGGAGCCACTACGAGCAGTACTTC
CASLRPGTGSHYEQYF
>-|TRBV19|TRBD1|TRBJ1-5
TGTGCCAGTAGAGTGAACAGGGGGTTCCCTCAGCCCCAGCATTTT
CASRVNRGFPQPQHF
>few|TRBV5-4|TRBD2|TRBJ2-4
TGTGCCAGCAGCTCGGGGGGGAGGCCAGCCAAAAACATTCAGTACTTC
CASSSGGRPAKNIQYF
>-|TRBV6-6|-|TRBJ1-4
TGTGCCAGCTCGAAGGGAGCAACTAATGAAAAACTGTTTTTT
CASSKGATNEKLFF
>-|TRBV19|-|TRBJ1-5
TGTGCCAGTACTACCTCGATTTCGGGACGAAATCAGCCCCAGCATTTT
CASTTSISGRNQPQHF
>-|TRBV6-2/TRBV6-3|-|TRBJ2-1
TGTGCCAGCAGTTACTCCCCTAGCGCACCACCCGGTTTAGGCAATGAGCAGTTCTTC
CASSYSPSAPPGLGNEQFF
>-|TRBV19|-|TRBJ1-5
TGTGCCAGTAGAGAACAGCGATCCGTTAATCAGCCCCAGCATTTT
CASREQRSVNQPQHF
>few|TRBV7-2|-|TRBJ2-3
TGTGCCAGCAGCTTAACAGACCCCTACACAGATACGCAGTATTTT
CASSLTDPYTDTQYF
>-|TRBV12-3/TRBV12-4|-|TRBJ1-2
TGTGCCAGCAGTTTTTCGGCGGTACGCTATGGCTACACCTTC
CASSFSAVRYGYTF
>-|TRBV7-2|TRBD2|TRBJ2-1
TGTGCCAGCAGCTTAGTGGGACTAGGTCGGAATGAGCAGTTCTTC
CASSLVGLGRNEQFF
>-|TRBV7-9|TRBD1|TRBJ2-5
TGTGCCAGCGCCAAAGAGGGACAGCCAAAAGAGACCCAGTACTTC
CASAKEGQPKETQYF
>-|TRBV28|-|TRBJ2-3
TGTGCCAGCAGGGGCGGGACAGCGGATACGCAGTATTTT
CASRGGTADTQYF
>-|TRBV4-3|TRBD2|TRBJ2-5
TGCGCCAGCAGCCAAGTGGTAGCGGGGGTAGAGACCCAGTACTTC
CASSQVVAGVETQYF
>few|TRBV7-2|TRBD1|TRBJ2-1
TGTGCCAGCAGCTCGGGACAGGGGATCTACAATGAGCAGTTCTTC
CASSSGQGIYNEQFF
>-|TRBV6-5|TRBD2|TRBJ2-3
TGTGCCAGCAGTTATCGGGGGGGGAGGGCCGATACGCAGTATTTT
CASSYRGGRADTQYF
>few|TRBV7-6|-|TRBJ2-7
TGTGCCAGCAGCCAACAAGCCCCCTACGAGCAGTACTTC
CASSQQAPYEQYF
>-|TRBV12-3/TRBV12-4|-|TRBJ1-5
TGTGCCAGCAGTTTCTTACAGGGCCTGAGCAATCAGCCCCAGCATTTT
CASSFLQGLSNQPQHF
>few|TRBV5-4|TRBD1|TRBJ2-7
TGTGCCAGCAGCCCCCGCAGGGGGAACTACGAGCAGTACTTC
CASSPRRGNYEQYF
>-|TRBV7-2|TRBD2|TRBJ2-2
TGTGCCAGCAGCTTTTATACCGCGGGGGGGCGCGCCGGGGAGCTGTTTTTT
CASSFYTAGGRAGELFF
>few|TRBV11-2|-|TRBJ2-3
TGTGCCAGCAGCAGGGACCCCAGGGATACGCAGTATTTT
CASSRDPRDTQYF
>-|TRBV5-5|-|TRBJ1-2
TGTGCCAGCAGCCAGGGCAACAGCATCTATGGCTACACCTTC
CASSQGNSIYGYTF
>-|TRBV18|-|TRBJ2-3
TGTGCCAGCTCACCGGTCCGGCTTATCCCTAGCACAGATACGCAGTATTTT
CASSPVRLIPSTDTQYF
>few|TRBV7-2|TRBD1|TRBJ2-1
TGTGCCAGCAGCCTGGACAGGGTACTAGCTGTGGAGCAGTTCTTC
CASSLDRVLAVEQFF
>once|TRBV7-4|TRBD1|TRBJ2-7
TGTGCCAGCAGCGCGAGGGGGCAGGGGAGCTACGAGCAGTACTTC
CASSARGQGSYEQYF
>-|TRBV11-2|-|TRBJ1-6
TGTGCCAGCAGCTTAGCTACTAATTCACCCCTCCACTTT
CASSLATNSPLHF
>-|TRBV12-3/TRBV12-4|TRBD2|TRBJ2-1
TGTGCCAGCAGGGCGGGGTTAAGCGGGAGGGCCATCTCCTACAATGAGCAGTTCTTC
CASRAGLSGRAISYNEQFF